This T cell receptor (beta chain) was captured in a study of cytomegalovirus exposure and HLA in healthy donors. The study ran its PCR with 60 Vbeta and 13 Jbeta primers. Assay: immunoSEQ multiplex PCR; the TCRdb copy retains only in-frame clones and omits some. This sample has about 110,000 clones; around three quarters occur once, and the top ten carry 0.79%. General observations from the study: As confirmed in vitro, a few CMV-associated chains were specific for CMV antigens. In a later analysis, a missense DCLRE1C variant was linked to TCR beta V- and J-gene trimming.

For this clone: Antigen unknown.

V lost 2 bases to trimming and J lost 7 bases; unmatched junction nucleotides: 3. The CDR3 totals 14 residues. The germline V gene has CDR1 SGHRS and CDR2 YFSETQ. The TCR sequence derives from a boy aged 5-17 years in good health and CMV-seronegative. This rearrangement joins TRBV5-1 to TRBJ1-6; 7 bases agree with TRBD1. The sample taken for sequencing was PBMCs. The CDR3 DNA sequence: TGCGCCAGCAGCTTCGAGACAGGGAATTCACCCCTCCACTTT. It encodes CASSFETGNSPLHF.